Below, 31 T cell receptor beta chains from the same sample are listed, as sequenced in a study of cytomegalovirus exposure and HLA in healthy donors. 13 Jbeta primers and 60 Vbeta primers were used for the PCR. TCRdb's table, derived via immunoSEQ multiplex PCR, lists solely in-frame clones and lacks some. This table has some 150,000 clones, almost 80% appearing once. Sequencing input: PBMCs. These TCRs come from a woman aged 40 to 50 in good health and CMV-seropositive.

This chain links TRBV9 with TRBJ2-5, with TRBD2 as a possible D gene (6 bases). Trimming shortened V by 2 bases and J by 5 bases, and 7 bases separated the two germline ends. Germline loops: CDR1 SGDLS, CDR2 YYNGEE. The CDR3 runs 12 residues. The CDR3, as DNA: TGTGCCAGCAGCGTGGAGGGGGAGACCCAGTACTTC. Translated: CASSVEGETQYF.

The table lists this clone with a few counts. The genes are TRBV2 and TRBJ2-1; perhaps TRBD2 as D (5 bases). CDR3 length: 13 amino acids. Per the germline V gene, CDR1 is SNHLY and CDR2 is FYNNEI. V was trimmed by 2 bases and J by 8 bases, leaving 10 bases between them. This chain's CDR3 is CASSEIEGDEQFF. The CDR3 region has the DNA TGTGCCAGCAGTGAAATTGAGGGCGATGAGCAGTTCTTC.

This chain uses TRBV6-5 with TRBJ1-1; 8 bases are a match to TRBD1. The ends lost 5 bases at V and 11 bases at J; junction bases unmatched: 10. Germline values: CDR1 MNHEY, CDR2 SVGAGI. The CDR3 sequence is 13 residues long. The CDR3 sequence is CASSETSYRGAFF. The CDR3 nucleotides read TGTGCCAGCAGTGAAACATCGTACAGGGGGGCTTTCTTT.

This clone has a single count. This chain joins TRBV2 and TRBJ2-6, with a possible D match to TRBD1 (5 bases). Germline V gene data show CDR1 as SNHLY and CDR2 as FYNNEI. The CDR3 is 18 amino acids. Trimming removed 6 bases from V and 1 base from J, with 19 bases in between. This CDR3 is CASSRIRTSTSGANVLTF. CDR3 sequence (DNA): TGTGCCAGCAGCCGAATCAGGACAAGCACGTCTGGGGCCAACGTCCTGACTTTC.

The gene calls are TRBV6-6 and TRBJ1-5, with D maybe TRBD1 (5 bases). The CDR3 consists of 12 residues. Germline V lookup: CDR1 MNHNY, CDR2 SVGAGI (reference sequence). V lost 7 bases to trimming and J lost 5 bases, with 9 bases between them. The CDR3 protein is CASKIGDQPQHF. The CDR3, as DNA: TGTGCCAGCAAGATAGGGGATCAGCCCCAGCATTTT.

This chain uses TRBV5-1 with TRBJ1-6, with 8 bases fitting TRBD1. V lost 4 bases and J lost 0; bases outside the gene matches: 15. The V gene's germline CDR1 is SGHRS and CDR2 YFSETQ. The CDR3 covers 20 residues. DNA of the CDR3: TGCGCCAGCAGCCTTCAACCCTTAGGACAGGGCCTCTCCTATAATTCACCCCTCCACTTT. Its protein product is CASSLQPLGQGLSYNSPLHF.

The chain couples TRBV6-1 to TRBJ1-2, with a weak D call TRBD1 (5 bases). Per germline, CDR1 MNHNS and CDR2 SASEGT. V was pared by 8 bases and J by 8 bases, with 24 bases between. This CDR3 has 15 amino acids. The CDR3 protein is CASGGENPSLWGYTF. Written as DNA, the CDR3 is TGTGCCAGCGGGGGGGAGAATCCTTCTCTCTGGGGCTACACCTTC.

The chain links TRBV10-3 to TRBJ2-3, with 11 bases lining up with TRBD2. Trimming at V came to 7 bases and at J to 6 bases, leaving 12 bases not matched to a gene. Germline V gene lookup returns CDR1 ENHRY and CDR2 SYGVKD. The CDR3 sequence is 16 residues long. The CDR3 region has the DNA TGTGCCATCAAAACTAGCGGGGGATTAACTGGTGATACGCAGTATTTT. The encoded protein is CAIKTSGGLTGDTQYF.

The CDR3 sequence is CASSQAAGSAGELFF. The CDR3 DNA reads as TGTGCCAGCAGCCAGGCGGCGGGGTCCGCCGGGGAGCTGTTTTTT. This chain uses TRBV5-5 with TRBJ2-2; weak D call: TRBD2 (6 bases). Germline values: CDR1 SGHKS, CDR2 YYEKEE (reference sequence). The CDR3 is made up of 15 amino acids. Between the trimmed V and J ends, which lost 4 bases and 6 bases, there was a span of 16 bases. The whole variable domain, remainder taken from reference TRBV5-5 and TRBJ2-2, is DAGVTQSPTHLIKTRGQQVTLRCSPISGHKSVSWYQQVLGQGPQFIFQYYEKEERGRGNFPDRFSARQFPNYSSELNVNALLLGDSALYLCASSQAAGSAGELFFGEGSRLTVL.

The chain employs TRBV19 and TRBJ1-5; 7 nucleotides match TRBD1. With V trimmed by 5 bases and J by 0 bases, 7 bases remained unmatched. The germline CDR1 and CDR2 sequences are LNHDA and SQIVND (reference sequence). This CDR3 has 16 amino acids. CDR3 residues: CASSSLQGYSNQPQHF. CDR3 DNA sequence: TGTGCCAGTAGTTCTTTACAGGGGTATAGCAATCAGCCCCAGCATTTT.

This chain joins TRBV6-5 and TRBJ1-3; 9 nucleotides line up with TRBD1. Trimming at V came to 6 bases and at J to 4 bases, leaving 7 bases not matched to a gene. The CDR3 spans 15 residues. Germline values: CDR1 MNHEY, CDR2 SVGAGI. The CDR3 nucleotides read TGTGCCAGCAGCCGTACAGGGGGCCAAGGAAACACCATATATTTT. It yields the protein CASSRTGGQGNTIYF.

The rearrangement uses TRBV9 and TRBJ1-4; D call uncertain. There are 13 residues in the CDR3. V was trimmed by 3 bases and J by 7 bases, leaving 10 bases between them. Germline CDR1 is SGDLS and CDR2 is YYNGEE. CDR3 coding DNA: TGTGCCAGCAGCGGAGAGCTGAGTGAAAAACTGTTTTTT. As protein: CASSGELSEKLFF.

This chain uses TRBV5-1 with TRBJ1-2; no clear D. The CDR3 consists of 12 residues. Germline values: CDR1 SGHRS, CDR2 YFSETQ. The V end lost 0 bases, the J end lost 8 bases, and 8 bases lay between the germline ends. The CDR3 DNA follows: TGCGCCAGCAGCTTGGACCGCCGGGGCTACACCTTC. Protein: CASSLDRRGYTF.

The gene calls are TRBV2 and TRBJ2-1; 11 nucleotides align to TRBD2. Germline V gives CDR1 SNHLY, CDR2 FYNNEI. This CDR3 spans 13 amino acids. V was clipped by 6 bases and J by 8 bases; unmatched bases: 3. The CDR3 region has the DNA TGTGCCAGCAGCCTAGCGGGGGGCCATGAGCAGTTCTTC. This codes for CASSLAGGHEQFF.

The chain carries TRBV4-1 and TRBJ2-7; the match to TRBD1 covers 7 bases. V shed 2 bases, J shed 5 bases, and the junction held 6 bases outside the gene matches. CDR1 and CDR2 (germline): MGHRA, YSYEKL. The CDR3 has 14 amino acids. The CDR3 spells CASSQLQGFHEQYF. Written as DNA, the CDR3 is TGCGCCAGCAGCCAACTACAGGGGTTCCACGAGCAGTACTTC.

The J gene is TRBJ2-5, the V gene TRBV2, with TRBD2 matching 8 bases. This CDR3 is 15 amino acids long. With 3 bases clipped from V and 3 bases from J, the junction kept 6 bases outside the gene matches. Germline CDR1 SNHLY, CDR2 FYNNEI. Written as DNA, the CDR3 is TGTGCCAGCAGTGAGTTAGGACTAGCAGAAGAGACCCAGTACTTC. As protein: CASSELGLAEETQYF.

This clone was seen a handful of times. This chain uses TRBV5-4 with TRBJ1-2, with 7 positions matching TRBD1. V trimming: 4 bases; J trimming: 1 base; junction bases outside the gene matches: 7. Per the germline V gene, CDR1 is SGHNT and CDR2 is YYREEE (reference sequence). CDR3 length: 15 residues. CDR3 coding DNA: TGTGCCAGCAGCACATGGGGACAGATTAACTATGGCTACACCTTC. Amino acids: CASSTWGQINYGYTF.

The chain has TRBV5-4 and TRBJ2-3; no reliable D call. CDR1 is SGHNT, CDR2 YYREEE, per germline (reference sequence). This CDR3 is built from 13 residues. Deletions cut 0 bases from V and 2 bases from J, with 4 bases between. CDR3 in amino acids: CASSLVATDTQYF. In DNA form, the CDR3 reads TGTGCCAGCAGCTTGGTGGCCACAGATACGCAGTATTTT.

The chain has TRBV18 and TRBJ2-6, with unresolved D. The CDR3 runs 14 residues. Germline values: CDR1 KGHSH, CDR2 LQKENI. Trimming shortened V by 3 bases and J by 0 bases, and 3 bases separated the two germline ends. CDR3 region: CASSPVSGANVLTF. In nucleotides, the CDR3 is TGTGCCAGCTCACCCGTCTCTGGGGCCAACGTCCTGACTTTC.

The rearrangement links TRBV11-2 to TRBJ2-3; 7 positions agree with TRBD1. There are 14 residues in the CDR3. J gave up 3 bases and V 9 bases, and 9 bases lay outside the gene matches. CDR1 and CDR2 (germline): SGHAT, FQNNGV. The CDR3 sequence: CASARGPGTDTQYF. CDR3 coding DNA: TGTGCCAGTGCTAGGGGGCCTGGAACAGATACGCAGTATTTT.

The CDR3 loop is CASREGRDYEQYF. For the CDR3, the DNA is TGTGCCAGCAGGGAGGGGAGGGACTACGAGCAGTACTTC. This sequence joins TRBV6-6 and TRBJ2-7; 7 nucleotides match TRBD2. From germline, CDR1 is MNHNY and CDR2 SVGAGI (reference sequence). J lost 3 bases, V lost 6 bases, and 5 bases had no gene match. This CDR3 is built from 13 residues.

This clone came up a few times. The chain links TRBV9 to TRBJ2-2; a weak D match, TRBD2 (7 bases). With 3 bases removed from V and 0 bases from J, the gap between germline ends came to 12 bases. CDR3 length: 16 residues. Germline V gene lookup returns CDR1 SGDLS and CDR2 YYNGEE. The CDR3 nucleotides are TGTGCCAGCAGCGCCCGCGGGGGCCCGAACACCGGGGAGCTGTTTTTT. Amino acid sequence: CASSARGGPNTGELFF.

This sequence joins TRBV7-2 and TRBJ2-3; 8 nucleotides align to TRBD2. There are 16 residues in the CDR3. V shed 2 bases, J shed 2 bases, and the junction held 6 bases outside the gene matches. The germline CDR1 and CDR2 sequences are SGHTA and FQGNSA. The chain's CDR3 is CASSLRTSGSTDTQYF. The CDR3 bases are TGTGCCAGCAGCTTAAGAACTAGCGGTTCCACAGATACGCAGTATTTT.

The chain uses TRBV6-5 and TRBJ2-3; 9 bases fit TRBD1. Germline V gene sequence: CDR1 MNHEY, CDR2 SVGAGI. Trimming cost V 4 bases and J 5 bases; bases outside gene matches: 10. The CDR3 consists of 16 residues. The CDR3 nucleotides read TGTGCCAGCAGTTCCCCCAACAGGGGGCGTTTAGATACGCAGTATTTT. Amino acid sequence: CASSSPNRGRLDTQYF.

The gene calls are TRBV5-4 and TRBJ2-5; D unresolved. Germline CDR1 reads SGHNT; CDR2 reads YYREEE (reference sequence). Trimming pared 2 bases from V and 4 bases from J, leaving 9 bases between. CDR3 size: 13 residues. The CDR3 region has the DNA TGTGCCAGCAGCTTAGCCCAAACAGAGACCCAGTACTTC. It specifies CASSLAQTETQYF.

The chain carries TRBV19 and TRBJ1-1; D is ambiguous. V was cut by 11 bases and J by 0 bases, with 13 bases left in between. CDR1 and CDR2 (germline): LNHDA, SQIVND (reference sequence). CDR3 length: 13 residues. CDR3 amino acids: CASGREMNTEAFF. In DNA form, the CDR3 reads TGTGCCTCGGGCCGGGAGATGAACACTGAAGCTTTCTTT. The full variable domain, completed using reference TRBV19 and TRBJ1-1, is DGGITQSPKYLFRKEGQNVTLSCEQNLNHDAMYWYRQDPGQGLRLIYYSQIVNDFQKGDIAEGYSVSREKKESFPLTVTSAQKNPTAFYLCASGREMNTEAFFGQGTRLTVV.

The chain has TRBV10-1 and TRBJ1-1; 7 bases are a match to TRBD1. Germline V CDR1 and CDR2: WNHNN, SYGVQD (reference sequence). The V segment lost 9 bases and the J segment 1 base; nucleotides outside the gene matches: 8. This CDR3 has 14 amino acids. Here the CDR3 DNA reads TGCGCCAGGACTTGGGGACAGCCGAACACTGAAGCTTTCTTT. Protein sequence: CARTWGQPNTEAFF.

The chain joins TRBV27 to TRBJ1-1; D unclear. In germline, CDR1 is MNHEY, CDR2 SMNVEV (reference sequence). The germline V and J ends were trimmed by 3 bases and 4 bases, with 12 bases remaining between them. The CDR3 length is 14 residues. The CDR3 region has the DNA TGTGCCAGCAGTTTTCGGGTTTCGGCCACTGAAGCTTTCTTT. It codes for CASSFRVSATEAFF.

This chain uses TRBV6-5 with TRBJ2-5; 10 bases are shared with TRBD2. The CDR3 loop spans 16 amino acids. The V gene's germline CDR1 is MNHEY and CDR2 SVGAGI. Unmatched junction bases numbered 5, after V lost 0 bases and J lost 4 bases. CDR3 DNA sequence: TGTGCCAGCAGTTACTCATCTAGCGGGGGTCGAGAGACCCAGTACTTC. It yields the protein CASSYSSSGGRETQYF.

This clone was observed a single time. The V and J genes are TRBV9 and TRBJ2-1; 12 nucleotides line up with TRBD2. V lost 6 bases and J lost 5; bases outside the gene matches: 3. The germline CDR1 and CDR2 sequences are SGDLS and YYNGEE. The CDR3 covers 14 residues. The CDR3 spells CASTSSGGDNEQFF. The CDR3 DNA sequence: TGTGCCAGCACCTCTAGCGGGGGGGACAATGAGCAGTTCTTC.

V is TRBV7-6 and J is TRBJ2-2; weak D call: TRBD1 (6 bases). V lost 5 bases, J lost 4 bases, and 14 bases lay in between. The CDR3 is made up of 15 amino acids. The germline V gene encodes CDR1 SGHVS and CDR2 FNYEAQ. CDR3 sequence reads: CASSPQGRFTGELFF. CDR3 bases: TGTGCCAGCAGCCCACAGGGTCGGTTCACCGGGGAGCTGTTTTTT.